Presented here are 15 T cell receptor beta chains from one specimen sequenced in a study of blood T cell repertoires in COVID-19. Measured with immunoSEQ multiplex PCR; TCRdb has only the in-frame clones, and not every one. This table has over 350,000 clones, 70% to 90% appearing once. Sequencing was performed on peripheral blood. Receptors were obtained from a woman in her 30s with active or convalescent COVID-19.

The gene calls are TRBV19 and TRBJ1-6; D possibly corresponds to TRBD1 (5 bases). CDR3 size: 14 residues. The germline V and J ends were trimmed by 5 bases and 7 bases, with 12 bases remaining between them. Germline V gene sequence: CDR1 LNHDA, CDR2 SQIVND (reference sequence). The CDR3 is CASSPGQKNSPLHF. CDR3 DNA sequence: TGTGCCAGTAGTCCCGGACAAAAGAATTCACCCCTCCACTTT.

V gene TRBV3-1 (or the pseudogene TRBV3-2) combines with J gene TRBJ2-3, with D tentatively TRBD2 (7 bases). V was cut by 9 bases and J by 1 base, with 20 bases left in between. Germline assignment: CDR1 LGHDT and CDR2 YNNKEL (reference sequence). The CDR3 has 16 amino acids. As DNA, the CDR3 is TGTGCCAGGCCCCTAAATTGGGGGGGGCGCACAGATACGCAGTATTTT. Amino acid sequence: CARPLNWGGRTDTQYF.

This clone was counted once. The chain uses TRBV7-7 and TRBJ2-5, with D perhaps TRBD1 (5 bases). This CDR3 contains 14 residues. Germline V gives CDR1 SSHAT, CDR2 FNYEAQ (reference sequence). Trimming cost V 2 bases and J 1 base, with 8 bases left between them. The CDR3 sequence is CASSLMGLQETQYF. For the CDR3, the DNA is TGTGCCAGCAGCTTAATGGGGCTCCAAGAGACCCAGTACTTC.

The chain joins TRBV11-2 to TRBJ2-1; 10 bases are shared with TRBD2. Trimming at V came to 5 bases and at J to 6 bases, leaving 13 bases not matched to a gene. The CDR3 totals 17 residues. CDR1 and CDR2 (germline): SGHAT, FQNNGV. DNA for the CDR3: TGTGCCAGCAGCCCCCGAGCCGGACTAGCGGAGATCAATGAGCAGTTCTTC. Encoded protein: CASSPRAGLAEINEQFF. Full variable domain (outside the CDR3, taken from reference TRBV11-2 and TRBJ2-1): EAGVAQSPRYKIIEKRQSVAFWCNPISGHATLYWYQQILGQGPKLLIQFQNNGVVDDSQLPKDRFSAERLKGVDSTLKIQPAKLEDSAVYLCASSPRAGLAEINEQFFGPGTRLTVL.

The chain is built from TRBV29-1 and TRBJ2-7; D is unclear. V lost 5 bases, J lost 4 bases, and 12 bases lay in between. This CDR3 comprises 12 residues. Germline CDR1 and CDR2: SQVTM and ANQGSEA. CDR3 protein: CSVSPTGYEQYF. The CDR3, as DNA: TGCAGCGTTAGCCCCACCGGTTACGAGCAGTACTTC.

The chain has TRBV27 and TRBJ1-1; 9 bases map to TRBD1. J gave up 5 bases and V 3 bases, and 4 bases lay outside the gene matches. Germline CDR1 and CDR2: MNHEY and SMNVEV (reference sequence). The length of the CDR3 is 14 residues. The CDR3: CASSFSGTGTEAFF. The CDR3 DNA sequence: TGTGCCAGCAGTTTCTCCGGGACAGGGACTGAAGCTTTCTTT.

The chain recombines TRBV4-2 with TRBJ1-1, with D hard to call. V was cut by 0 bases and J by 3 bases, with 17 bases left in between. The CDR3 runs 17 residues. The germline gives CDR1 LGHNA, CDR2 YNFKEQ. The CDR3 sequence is CASSQDTKGRGDTEAFF. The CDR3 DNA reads TGTGCCAGCAGCCAAGATACGAAGGGCCGCGGGGACACTGAAGCTTTCTTT.

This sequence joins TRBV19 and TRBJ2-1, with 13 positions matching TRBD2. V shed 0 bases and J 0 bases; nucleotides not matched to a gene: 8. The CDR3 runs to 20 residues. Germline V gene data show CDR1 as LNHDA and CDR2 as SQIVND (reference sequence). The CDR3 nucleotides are TGTGCCAGTAGTATAGATACTAGCGGGGGGGCTTCGTTCTCCTACAATGAGCAGTTCTTC. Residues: CASSIDTSGGASFSYNEQFF.

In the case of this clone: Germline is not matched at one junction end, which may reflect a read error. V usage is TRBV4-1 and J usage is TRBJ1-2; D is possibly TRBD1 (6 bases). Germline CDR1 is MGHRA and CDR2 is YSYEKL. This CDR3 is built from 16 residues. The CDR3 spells CASSPGAGGTYYGYTF. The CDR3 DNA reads TGCGCCAGCAGCCCGGGGGCGGGGGGCACGTACTACGGCTACACCTTC.

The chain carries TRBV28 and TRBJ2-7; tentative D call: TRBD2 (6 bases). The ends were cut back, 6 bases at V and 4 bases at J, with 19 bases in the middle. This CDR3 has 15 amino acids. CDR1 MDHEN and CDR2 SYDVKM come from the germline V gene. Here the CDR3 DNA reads TGTGCCAGCAGGCTGCCGGGACTCGCACAGTACGAGCAGTACTTC. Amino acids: CASRLPGLAQYEQYF.

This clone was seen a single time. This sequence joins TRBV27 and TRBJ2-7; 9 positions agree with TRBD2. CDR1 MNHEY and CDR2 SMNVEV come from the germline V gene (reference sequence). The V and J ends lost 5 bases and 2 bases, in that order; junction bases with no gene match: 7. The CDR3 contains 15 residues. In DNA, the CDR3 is TGTGCCAGCAGTCTTGCGGCGGGAGGGCCCTACGAGCAGTACTTC. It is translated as CASSLAAGGPYEQYF.

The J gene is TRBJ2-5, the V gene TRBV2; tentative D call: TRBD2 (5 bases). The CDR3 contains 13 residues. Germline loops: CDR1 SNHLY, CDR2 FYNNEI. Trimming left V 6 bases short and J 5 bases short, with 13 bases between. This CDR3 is CASSRWTGETQYF. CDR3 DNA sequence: TGTGCCAGCAGCCGGTGGACTGGGGAGACCCAGTACTTC.

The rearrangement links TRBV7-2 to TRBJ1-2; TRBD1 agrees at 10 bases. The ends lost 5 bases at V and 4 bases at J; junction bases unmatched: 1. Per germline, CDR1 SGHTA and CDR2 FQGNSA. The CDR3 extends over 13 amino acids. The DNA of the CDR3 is TGTGCCAGCAGCCGGGACAGGGGCTATGGCTACACCTTC. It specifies CASSRDRGYGYTF. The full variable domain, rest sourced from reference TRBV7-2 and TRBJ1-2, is GAGVSQSPSNKVTEKGKDVELRCDPISGHTALYWYRQSLGQGLEFLIYFQGNSAPDKSGLPSDRFSAERTGGSVSTLTIQRTQQEDSAVYLCASSRDRGYGYTFGSGTRLTVV.

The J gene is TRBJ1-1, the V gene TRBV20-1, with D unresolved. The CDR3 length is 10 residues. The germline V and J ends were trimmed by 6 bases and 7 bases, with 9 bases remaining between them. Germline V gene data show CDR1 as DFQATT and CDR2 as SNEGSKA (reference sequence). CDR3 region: CSAATDEAFF. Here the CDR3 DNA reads TGCAGTGCAGCTACAGATGAAGCTTTCTTT.

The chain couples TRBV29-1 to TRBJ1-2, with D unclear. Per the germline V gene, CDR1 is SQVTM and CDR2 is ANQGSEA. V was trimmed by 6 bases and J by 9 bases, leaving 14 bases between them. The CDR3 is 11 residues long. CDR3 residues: CSVEAVSSYTF. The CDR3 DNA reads TGCAGCGTAGAGGCGGTTTCGAGCTACACCTTC.